The T cell receptor (beta chain) described here comes from a study of T cell changes during pregnancy in multiple sclerosis. This CDR3 region has 16 residues. The ends lost 1 base at V and 5 bases at J; junction bases unmatched: 7. Germline V CDR1 and CDR2: SGHRS, YFSETQ. TCRdb's copy holds only in-frame clones and misses some; the assay was immunoSEQ multiplex PCR. The sample records 35,000 to 45,000 clones, 85% to 90% being singletons. The material was CD4+ T cells from peripheral blood mononuclear cells, obtained in the first trimester of pregnancy. The chain couples TRBV5-1 to TRBJ2-5; 11 nucleotides align to TRBD2. This clonotype was sampled from a female donor with multiple sclerosis, enrolled in a pregnancy study. In DNA form, the CDR3 reads TGCGCCAGCAGCTTGACGACTAGCGGGGCACGGGAGACCCAGTACTTC. Translation: CASSLTTSGARETQYF. Variable domain in full (rest from reference TRBV5-1 and TRBJ2-5): KAGVTQTPRYLIKTRGQQVTLSCSPISGHRSVSWYQQTPGQGLQFLFEYFSETQRNKGNFPGRFSGRQFSNSRSEMNVSTLELGDSALYLCASSLTTSGARETQYFGPGTRLLVL.